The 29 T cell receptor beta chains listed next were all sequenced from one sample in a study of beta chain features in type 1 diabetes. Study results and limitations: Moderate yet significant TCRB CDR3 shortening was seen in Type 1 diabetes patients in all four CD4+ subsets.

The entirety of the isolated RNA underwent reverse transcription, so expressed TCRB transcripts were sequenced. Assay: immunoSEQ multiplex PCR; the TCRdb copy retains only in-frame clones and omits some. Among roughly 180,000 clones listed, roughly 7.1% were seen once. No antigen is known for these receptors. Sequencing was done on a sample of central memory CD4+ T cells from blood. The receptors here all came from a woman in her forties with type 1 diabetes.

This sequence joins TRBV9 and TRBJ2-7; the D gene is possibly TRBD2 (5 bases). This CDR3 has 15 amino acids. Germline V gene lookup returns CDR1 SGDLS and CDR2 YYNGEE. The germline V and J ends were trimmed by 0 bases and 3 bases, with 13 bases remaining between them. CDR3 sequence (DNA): TGTGCCAGCAGCGTAGCGAGTTCGGGGAACTACGAGCAGTACTTC. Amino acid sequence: CASSVASSGNYEQYF.

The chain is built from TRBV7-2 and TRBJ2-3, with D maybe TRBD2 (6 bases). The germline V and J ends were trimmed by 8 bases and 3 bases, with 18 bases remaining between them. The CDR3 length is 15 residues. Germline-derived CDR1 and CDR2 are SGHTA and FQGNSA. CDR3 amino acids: CASQIGLGRTDTQYF. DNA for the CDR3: TGTGCCAGCCAGATAGGGTTGGGGAGGACAGATACGCAGTATTTT.

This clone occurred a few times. The DNA of the CDR3 is TGTGCCAGCAGCCCGAAACAGGACAGGGAGAGTGGCTACACCTTC. Translating gives CASSPKQDRESGYTF. The chain recombines TRBV4-2 with TRBJ1-2, with 8 bases fitting TRBD1. V gave up 4 bases and J gave up 7 bases; unmatched junction bases: 11. CDR1 and CDR2 (germline): LGHNA, YNFKEQ. CDR3 length equals 15 residues.

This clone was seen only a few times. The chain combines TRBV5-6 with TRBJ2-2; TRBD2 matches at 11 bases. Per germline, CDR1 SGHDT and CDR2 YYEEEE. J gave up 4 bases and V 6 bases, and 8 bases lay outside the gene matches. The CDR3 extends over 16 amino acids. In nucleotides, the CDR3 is TGTGCCAGCACCCTTTTTACTAGCGGGAGCACCGGGGAGCTGTTTTTT. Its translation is CASTLFTSGSTGELFF.

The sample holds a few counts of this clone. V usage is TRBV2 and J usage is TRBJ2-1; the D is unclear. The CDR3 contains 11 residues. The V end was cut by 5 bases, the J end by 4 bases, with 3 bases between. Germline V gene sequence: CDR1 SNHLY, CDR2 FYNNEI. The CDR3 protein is CASSYYNEQFF. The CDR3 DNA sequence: TGTGCCAGCAGTTATTACAATGAGCAGTTCTTC.

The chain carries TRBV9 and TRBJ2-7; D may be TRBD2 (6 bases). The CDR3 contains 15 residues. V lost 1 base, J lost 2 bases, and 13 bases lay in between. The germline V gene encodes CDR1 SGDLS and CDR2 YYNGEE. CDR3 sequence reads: CASSVSAGRPYEQYF. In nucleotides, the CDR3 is TGTGCCAGCAGCGTATCAGCAGGGAGGCCCTACGAGCAGTACTTC.

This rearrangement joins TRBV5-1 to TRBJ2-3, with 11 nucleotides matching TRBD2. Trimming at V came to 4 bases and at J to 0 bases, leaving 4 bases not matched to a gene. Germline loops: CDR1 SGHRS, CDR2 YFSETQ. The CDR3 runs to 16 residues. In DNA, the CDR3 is TGCGCCAGCAGCACGGGACTAGCGGCTAGCACAGATACGCAGTATTTT. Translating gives CASSTGLAASTDTQYF.

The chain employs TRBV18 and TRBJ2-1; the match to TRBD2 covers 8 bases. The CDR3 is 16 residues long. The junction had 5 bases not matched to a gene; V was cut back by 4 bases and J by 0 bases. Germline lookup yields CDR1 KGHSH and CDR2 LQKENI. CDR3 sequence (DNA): TGTGCCAGCTCACTTACCAGCGGGAGCTCCTACAATGAGCAGTTCTTC. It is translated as CASSLTSGSSYNEQFF.

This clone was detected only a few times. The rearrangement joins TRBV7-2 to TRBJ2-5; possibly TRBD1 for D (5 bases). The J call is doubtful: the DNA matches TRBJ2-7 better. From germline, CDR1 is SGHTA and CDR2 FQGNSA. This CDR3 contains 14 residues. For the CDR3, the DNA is TGTGCCAGCAGCACAGCTGGGGCCCTCTACGAGCAGTACTTC. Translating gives CASSTAGALYEQYF.

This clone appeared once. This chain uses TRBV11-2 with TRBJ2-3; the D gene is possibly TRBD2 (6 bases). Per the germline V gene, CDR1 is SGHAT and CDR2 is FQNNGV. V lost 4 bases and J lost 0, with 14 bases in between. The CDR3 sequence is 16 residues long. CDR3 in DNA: TGTGCCAGCAGCTACTCGGGGGTGGTAAGCACAGATACGCAGTATTTT. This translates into CASSYSGVVSTDTQYF.

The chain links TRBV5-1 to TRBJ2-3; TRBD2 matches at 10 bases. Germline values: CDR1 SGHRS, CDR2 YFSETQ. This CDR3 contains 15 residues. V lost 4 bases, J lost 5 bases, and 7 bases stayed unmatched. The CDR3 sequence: CASSLSGRAEDTQYF. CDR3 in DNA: TGCGCCAGCAGCCTCAGCGGGAGGGCCGAAGATACGCAGTATTTT.

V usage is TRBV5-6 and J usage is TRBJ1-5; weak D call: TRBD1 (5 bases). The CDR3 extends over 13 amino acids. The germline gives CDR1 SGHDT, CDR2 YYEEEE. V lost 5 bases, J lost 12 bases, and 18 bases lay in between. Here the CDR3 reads CASSIWGPNNQHF. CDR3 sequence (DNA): TGTGCCAGCAGTATTTGGGGCCCGAATAACCAGCATTTT.

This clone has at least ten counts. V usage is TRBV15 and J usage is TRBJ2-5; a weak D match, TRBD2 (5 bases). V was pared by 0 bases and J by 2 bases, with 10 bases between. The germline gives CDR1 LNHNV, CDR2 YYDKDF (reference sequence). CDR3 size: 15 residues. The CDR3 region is CATSRDRGLQETQYF. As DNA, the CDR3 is TGTGCCACCAGCAGAGACCGTGGACTTCAAGAGACCCAGTACTTC. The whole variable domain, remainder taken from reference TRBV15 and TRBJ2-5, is DAMVIQNPRYQVTQFGKPVTLSCSQTLNHNVMYWYQQKSSQAPKLLFHYYDKDFNNEADTPDNFQSRRPNTSFCFLDIRSPGLGDTAMYLCATSRDRGLQETQYFGPGTRLLVL.

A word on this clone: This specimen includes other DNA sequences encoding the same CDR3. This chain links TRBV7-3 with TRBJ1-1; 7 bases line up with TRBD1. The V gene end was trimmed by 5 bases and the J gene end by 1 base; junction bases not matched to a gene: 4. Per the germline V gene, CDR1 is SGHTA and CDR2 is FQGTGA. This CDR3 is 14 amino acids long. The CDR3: CASSPTGWNTEAFF. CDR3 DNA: TGTGCCAGCAGCCCGACAGGGTGGAACACTGAAGCTTTCTTT.

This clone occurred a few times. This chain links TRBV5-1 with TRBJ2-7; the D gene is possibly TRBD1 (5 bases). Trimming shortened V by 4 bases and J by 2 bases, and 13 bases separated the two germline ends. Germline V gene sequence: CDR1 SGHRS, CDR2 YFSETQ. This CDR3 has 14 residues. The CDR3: CASSGQTETYEQYF. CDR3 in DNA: TGCGCCAGCAGCGGCCAGACAGAAACCTACGAGCAGTACTTC.

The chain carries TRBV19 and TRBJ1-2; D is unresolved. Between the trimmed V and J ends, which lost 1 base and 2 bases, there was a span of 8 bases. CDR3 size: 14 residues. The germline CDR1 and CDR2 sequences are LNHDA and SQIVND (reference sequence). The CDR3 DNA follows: TGTGCCAGTAGTATAGGCGGCGGGAACTATGGCTACACCTTC. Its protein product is CASSIGGGNYGYTF.

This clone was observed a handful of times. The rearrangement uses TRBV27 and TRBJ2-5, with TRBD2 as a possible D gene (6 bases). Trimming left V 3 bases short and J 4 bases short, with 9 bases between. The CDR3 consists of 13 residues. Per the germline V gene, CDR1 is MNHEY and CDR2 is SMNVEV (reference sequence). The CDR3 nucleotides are TGTGCCAGCAGTTTTATGGGGGGAGAGACCCAGTACTTC. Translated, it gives CASSFMGGETQYF.

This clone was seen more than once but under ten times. The CDR3 protein is CATSRGTDKNEKLFF. CDR3 DNA: TGTGCCACCAGCAGAGGGACAGATAAGAATGAAAAACTGTTTTTT. V gene TRBV15 combines with J gene TRBJ1-4, with D perhaps matching TRBD1 (6 bases). V lost 1 base to trimming and J lost 5 bases, with 11 bases between them. The CDR3 length is 15 residues. Germline assignment: CDR1 LNHNV and CDR2 YYDKDF (reference sequence).

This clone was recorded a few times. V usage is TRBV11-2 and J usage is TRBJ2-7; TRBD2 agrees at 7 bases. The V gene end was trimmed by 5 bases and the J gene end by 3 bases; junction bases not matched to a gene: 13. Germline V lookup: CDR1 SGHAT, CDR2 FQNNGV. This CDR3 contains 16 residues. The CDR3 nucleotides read TGTGCCAGCAGCCCTTTGCGGCGGCGCGGGGGCTACGAGCAGTACTTC. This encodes CASSPLRRRGGYEQYF.

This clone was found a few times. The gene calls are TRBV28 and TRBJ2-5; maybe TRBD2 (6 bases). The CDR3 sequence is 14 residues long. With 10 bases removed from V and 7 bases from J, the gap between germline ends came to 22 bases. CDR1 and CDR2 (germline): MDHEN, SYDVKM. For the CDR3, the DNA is TGTGCCACCTCGGGACTCCGCACCTCAGGGACCCAGTACTTC. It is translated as CATSGLRTSGTQYF.

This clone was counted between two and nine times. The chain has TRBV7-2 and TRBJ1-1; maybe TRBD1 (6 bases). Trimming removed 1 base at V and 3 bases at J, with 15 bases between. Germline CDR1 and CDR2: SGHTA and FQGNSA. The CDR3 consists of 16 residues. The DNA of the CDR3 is TGTGCCAGCAGCTTAGTTTCGGGGGGCAAGGACACTGAAGCTTTCTTT. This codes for CASSLVSGGKDTEAFF.

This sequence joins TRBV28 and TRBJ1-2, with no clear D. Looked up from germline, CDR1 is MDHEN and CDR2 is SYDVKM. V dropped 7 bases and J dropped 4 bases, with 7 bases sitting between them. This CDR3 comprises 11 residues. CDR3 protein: CASMNFYGYTF. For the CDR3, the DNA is TGTGCCAGCATGAACTTCTATGGCTACACCTTC.

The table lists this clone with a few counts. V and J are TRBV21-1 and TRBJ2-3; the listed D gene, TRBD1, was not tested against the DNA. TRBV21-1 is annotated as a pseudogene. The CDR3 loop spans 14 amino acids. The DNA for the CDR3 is TGTGCCAGCAGCAAAGTTCAGGGTGCAGATACGCAGTATTTT. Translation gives CASSKVQGADTQYF.

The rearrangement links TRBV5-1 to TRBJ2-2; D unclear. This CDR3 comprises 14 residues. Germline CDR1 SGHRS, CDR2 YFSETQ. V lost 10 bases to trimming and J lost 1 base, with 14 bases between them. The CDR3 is CAARVGWNTGELFF. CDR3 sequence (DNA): TGCGCCGCTCGGGTAGGATGGAACACCGGGGAGCTGTTTTTT.

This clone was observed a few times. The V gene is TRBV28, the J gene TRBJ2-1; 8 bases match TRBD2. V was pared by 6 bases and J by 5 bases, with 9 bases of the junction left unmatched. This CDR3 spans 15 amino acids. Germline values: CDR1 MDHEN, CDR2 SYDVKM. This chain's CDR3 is CASSPIAGKNNEQFF. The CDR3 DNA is TGTGCCAGCAGCCCTATAGCGGGGAAGAACAATGAGCAGTTCTTC.

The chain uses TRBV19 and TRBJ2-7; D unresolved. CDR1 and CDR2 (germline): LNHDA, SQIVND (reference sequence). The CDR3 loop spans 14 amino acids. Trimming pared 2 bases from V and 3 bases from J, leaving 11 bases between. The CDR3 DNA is TGTGCCAGTAGTATAAGTCCCGACAACTACGAGCAGTACTTC. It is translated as CASSISPDNYEQYF.

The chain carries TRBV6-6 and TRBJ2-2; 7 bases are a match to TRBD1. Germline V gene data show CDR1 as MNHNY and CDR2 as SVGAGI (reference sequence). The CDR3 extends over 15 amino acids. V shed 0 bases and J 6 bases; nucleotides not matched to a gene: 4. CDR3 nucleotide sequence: TGTGCCAGCAGTTACTCGTCTCAGGGGGCCGGGGAGCTGTTTTTT. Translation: CASSYSSQGAGELFF.

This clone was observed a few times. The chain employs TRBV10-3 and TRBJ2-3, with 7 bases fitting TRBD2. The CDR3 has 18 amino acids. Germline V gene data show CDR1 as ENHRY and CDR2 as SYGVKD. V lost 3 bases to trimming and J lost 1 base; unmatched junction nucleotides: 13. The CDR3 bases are TGTGCCATCAGTGAACCCCCCGGGAGCGGGGATGGCACAGATACGCAGTATTTT. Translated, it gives CAISEPPGSGDGTDTQYF.

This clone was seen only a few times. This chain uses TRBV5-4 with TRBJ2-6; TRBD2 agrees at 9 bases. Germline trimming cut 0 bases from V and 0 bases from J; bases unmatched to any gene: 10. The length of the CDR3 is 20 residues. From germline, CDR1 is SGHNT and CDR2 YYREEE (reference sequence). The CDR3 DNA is TGTGCCAGCAGCTTGGGAAATGGTCTAGCGGGACGCTCTGGGGCCAACGTCCTGACTTTC. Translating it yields CASSLGNGLAGRSGANVLTF.